A single sample gave rise to the 15 T cell receptor beta chains below, sequenced in a study of blood T cell repertoires in COVID-19. Sequencing used immunoSEQ multiplex PCR; TCRdb keeps in-frame clones, though not all of them. The data contain under 200,000 clones, 90% of them singletons. Sequencing was done on a sample of peripheral blood. The receptor source for this set is a man aged 45 to 65 with acute or convalescent COVID-19.

The chain links TRBV5-1 to TRBJ2-2; D remains unclear. Germline CDR1 and CDR2: SGHRS and YFSETQ. CDR3 size: 15 residues. Trimming left V 0 bases short and J 6 bases short, with 12 bases between. The CDR3 nucleotides are TGCGCCAGCAGCTTGGAGACACCTTTGGCCGGGGAGCTGTTTTTT. This encodes CASSLETPLAGELFF.

The V and J genes are TRBV7-9 and TRBJ1-4; D is unclear. Germline V lookup: CDR1 SEHNR, CDR2 FQNEAQ (reference sequence). Trimming cost V 4 bases and J 7 bases, with 13 bases left between them. The CDR3 loop spans 14 amino acids. The CDR3 is CASSSLIRSEKLFF. In DNA form, the CDR3 reads TGTGCCAGCAGCTCGTTAATCCGTAGTGAAAAACTGTTTTTT.

Only one count was recorded for this clone. CDR3 in amino acids: CASSPLQGGVYEQYF. CDR3 bases: TGTGCCAGCAGCCCATTGCAGGGAGGGGTCTACGAGCAGTACTTC. V and J are TRBV7-2 and TRBJ2-7; 7 positions agree with TRBD2. CDR1 is SGHTA, CDR2 FQGNSA, per germline. J lost 3 bases, V lost 5 bases, and 10 bases had no gene match. The CDR3 extends over 15 amino acids.

The chain carries TRBV28 and TRBJ1-6; a weak D match, TRBD1 (5 bases). Germline loops: CDR1 MDHEN, CDR2 SYDVKM. The germline V and J ends were trimmed by 1 base and 8 bases, with 9 bases remaining between them. The CDR3 runs 14 residues. The CDR3 DNA reads TGTGCCAGCAGTTTATCAGGGTTTGATTCACCCCTCCACTTT. This sequence encodes CASSLSGFDSPLHF.

V gene TRBV5-4 combines with J gene TRBJ2-5, with 14 positions matching TRBD2. This CDR3 region has 16 residues. Germline V lookup: CDR1 SGHNT, CDR2 YYREEE (reference sequence). With 3 bases clipped from V and 3 bases from J, the junction kept 4 bases outside the gene matches. For the CDR3, the DNA is TGTGCCAGCAGCTCGGGACTAGCGGGGGTTAAAGAGACCCAGTACTTC. Its protein is CASSSGLAGVKETQYF.

The chain carries TRBV7-9 and TRBJ2-3, with D hard to call. This CDR3 has 14 amino acids. Germline V CDR1 and CDR2: SEHNR, FQNEAQ (reference sequence). V was pared by 5 bases and J by 6 bases, with 15 bases between. The CDR3 protein is CASSPSEVADTQYF. CDR3 nucleotide sequence: TGTGCCAGCAGCCCCTCTGAGGTGGCGGATACGCAGTATTTT.

V and J are TRBV7-9 and TRBJ2-6, with 8 bases identical to TRBD1. Germline values: CDR1 SEHNR, CDR2 FQNEAQ (reference sequence). The CDR3 extends over 17 amino acids. V lost 5 bases to trimming and J lost 0 bases; unmatched junction nucleotides: 6. The CDR3, as DNA: TGTGCCAGCAGCGCCAGGGGGCGAAGCTCTGGGGCCAACGTCCTGACTTTC. This translates into CASSARGRSSGANVLTF.

The V and J genes are TRBV19 and TRBJ1-3; D gene uncertain. Germline lookup yields CDR1 LNHDA and CDR2 SQIVND (reference sequence). The CDR3 extends over 13 amino acids. V was clipped by 7 bases and J by 0 bases, with 7 bases between them. CDR3 protein: CASKFGSGNTIYF. CDR3 DNA: TGTGCCAGTAAGTTCGGCTCTGGAAACACCATATATTTT.

The J gene is TRBJ2-3, the V gene TRBV7-9; TRBD2 matches 13 bases. Germline V lookup: CDR1 SEHNR, CDR2 FQNEAQ (reference sequence). The CDR3 is made up of 19 amino acids. V lost 5 bases, J lost 4 bases, and 15 bases stayed unmatched. CDR3 amino acids: CASSTGLAGAVFLPDTQYF. In DNA, the CDR3 is TGTGCCAGCAGCACTGGACTAGCGGGAGCAGTGTTCCTCCCAGATACGCAGTATTTT.

The rearrangement joins TRBV10-1 to TRBJ2-2, with D perhaps matching TRBD1 (5 bases). The germline gives CDR1 WNHNN, CDR2 SYGVQD (reference sequence). The CDR3 covers 14 residues. The V end was cut by 11 bases, the J end by 5 bases, with 18 bases between. Written as DNA, the CDR3 is TGCGCCTCTCAGGAGCAGGGCTGGACCGGGGAGCTGTTTTTT. Translation gives CASQEQGWTGELFF.

V and J are TRBV27 and TRBJ1-1; the match to TRBD1 covers 7 bases. The CDR3 has 15 residues. The J segment lost 3 bases and the V segment lost 7 bases, leaving 11 bases of the junction unmatched. CDR1 is MNHEY, CDR2 SMNVEV, per germline (reference sequence). The CDR3 DNA reads TGTGCCAGCAACCCAACAGGGGAGCTGTACACTGAAGCTTTCTTT. Encoded protein: CASNPTGELYTEAFF.

The chain uses TRBV5-8 and TRBJ2-3; the match to TRBD2 covers 11 bases. V shed 4 bases, J shed 4 bases, and the junction held 8 bases outside the gene matches. Germline V lookup: CDR1 SGHTS, CDR2 YDEGEE. This CDR3 has 16 amino acids. Here the CDR3 DNA reads TGTGCCAGCAGCGGAATTAGCGGGGGGGCCCCAGATACGCAGTATTTT. It encodes CASSGISGGAPDTQYF. Full variable domain (missing parts from reference TRBV5-8 and TRBJ2-3): EAGVTQSPTHLIKTRGQQATLRCSPISGHTSVYWYQQALGLGLQFLLWYDEGEERNRGNFPPRFSGRQFPNYSSELNVNALELEDSALYLCASSGISGGAPDTQYFGPGTRLTVL.

V is TRBV27 and J is TRBJ1-4, with D perhaps TRBD1 (5 bases). The CDR3 is 14 amino acids. Trimming cost V 3 bases and J 6 bases, with 11 bases left between them. The V gene's germline CDR1 is MNHEY and CDR2 SMNVEV (reference sequence). CDR3 sequence: CASSLGGAHEKLFF. The DNA for the CDR3 is TGTGCCAGCAGTTTGGGAGGGGCGCATGAAAAACTGTTTTTT.

V gene TRBV28 combines with J gene TRBJ1-4; D ambiguous. Germline loops: CDR1 MDHEN, CDR2 SYDVKM. The CDR3 is made up of 14 amino acids. V was clipped by 5 bases and J by 8 bases, with 15 bases between them. CDR3 sequence: CASSPTNSGEKLFF. The CDR3, as DNA: TGTGCCAGCAGTCCGACAAATTCGGGGGAAAAACTGTTTTTT.

The count of this clone is one. The chain combines TRBV7-9 with TRBJ2-7; 7 bases are shared with TRBD2. The germline gives CDR1 SEHNR, CDR2 FQNEAQ (reference sequence). V was clipped by 3 bases and J by 3 bases; unmatched bases: 8. The CDR3 spans 15 residues. CDR3 sequence reads: CASSLSPGLHYEQYF. In nucleotides, the CDR3 is TGTGCCAGCAGCTTGTCCCCGGGACTACACTACGAGCAGTACTTC.